A single sample gave rise to the 26 T cell receptor beta chains below, sequenced in a study of siplizumab effects on memory and regulatory T cells. Here immunoSEQ multiplex PCR was the method, and the copy in TCRdb shows in-frame clones only, minus some. The profile shows 100,000 or so clones, just over 90% of them singletons. The sequenced sample consisted of Tregs sorted from blood. These receptors were collected from a human donor in good health.

The chain couples TRBV5-1 to TRBJ2-5, with a weak D call TRBD2 (6 bases). CDR3 length: 16 amino acids. Trimming pared 2 bases from V and 5 bases from J, leaving 19 bases between. The germline V gene encodes CDR1 SGHRS and CDR2 YFSETQ. The CDR3 spells CASSFQTSYKIETQYF. In DNA form, the CDR3 reads TGCGCCAGCAGCTTCCAGACTAGTTATAAGATCGAGACCCAGTACTTC.

The chain has TRBV9 and TRBJ2-7; unclear D gene. CDR3 length: 15 residues. The germline gives CDR1 SGDLS, CDR2 YYNGEE. V was clipped by 0 bases and J by 0 bases, with 10 bases between them. The CDR3 sequence is CASSVDLVTSYEQYF. DNA for the CDR3: TGTGCCAGCAGCGTAGACCTTGTCACCTCCTACGAGCAGTACTTC.

A few counts support this clone. The gene calls are TRBV19 and TRBJ1-5; D is perhaps TRBD1 (6 bases). The CDR3 length is 14 residues. V was cut by 4 bases and J by 5 bases, with 12 bases left in between. Per the germline V gene, CDR1 is LNHDA and CDR2 is SQIVND (reference sequence). The CDR3 sequence is CASSTTGRDQPQHF. In DNA, the CDR3 is TGTGCCAGTAGTACAACAGGGAGGGATCAGCCCCAGCATTTT.

This clone was recorded once. V and J are TRBV5-1 and TRBJ2-7; no clear D gene. Germline V gene data show CDR1 as SGHRS and CDR2 as YFSETQ. Deletions cut 0 bases from V and 5 bases from J, with 3 bases between. The CDR3 extends over 11 amino acids. In DNA form, the CDR3 reads TGCGCCAGCAGCTTGGCTGACGAGCAGTACTTC. As protein: CASSLADEQYF.

This clone was observed once. The rearrangement links TRBV19 to TRBJ1-5; 9 nucleotides agree with TRBD1. V trimming: 4 bases; J trimming: 5 bases; junction bases outside the gene matches: 6. The CDR3 has 15 residues. Germline lookup yields CDR1 LNHDA and CDR2 SQIVND (reference sequence). The CDR3 coding sequence is TGTGCCAGTAGTACCACCGGGACAGGGTATCAGCCCCAGCATTTT. This sequence encodes CASSTTGTGYQPQHF.

This chain connects TRBV7-2 to TRBJ2-5; 7 nucleotides agree with TRBD2. V dropped 4 bases and J dropped 4; count of bases not matched to a gene: 12. The CDR3 is 16 amino acids. Looked up from germline, CDR1 is SGHTA and CDR2 is FQGNSA. In DNA form, the CDR3 reads TGTGCCAGCAGCTCCCAAAGCGGGAAGGTTGGAGAGACCCAGTACTTC. This gives the protein CASSSQSGKVGETQYF. The full variable domain, with the rest looked up from reference TRBV7-2 and TRBJ2-5, is GAGVSQSPSNKVTEKGKDVELRCDPISGHTALYWYRQSLGQGLEFLIYFQGNSAPDKSGLPSDRFSAERTGGSVSTLTIQRTQQEDSAVYLCASSSQSGKVGETQYFGPGTRLLVL.

The rearrangement links TRBV7-2 to TRBJ2-1; the match to TRBD2 covers 8 bases. CDR1 and CDR2 (germline): SGHTA, FQGNSA. CDR3 size: 15 residues. The ends lost 3 bases at V and 5 bases at J; junction bases unmatched: 6. In DNA form, the CDR3 reads TGTGCCAGCAGCTTCGACGGGAGGGCCCACAATGAGCAGTTCTTC. This codes for CASSFDGRAHNEQFF.

The CDR3 coding sequence is TGTGCCAGCAGCACGAGTAGCGGGTTATCCTACGAGCAGTACTTC. Translating gives CASSTSSGLSYEQYF. The chain recombines TRBV7-2 with TRBJ2-7, with TRBD2 matching over 7 bases. Trimming removed 5 bases from V and 1 base from J; junction bases left unmatched: 8. Germline V gene lookup returns CDR1 SGHTA and CDR2 FQGNSA. The CDR3 totals 15 residues.

In DNA, the CDR3 is TGTGCCAGCAGAGGTTACGAGCAGTACTTC. Its protein is CASRGYEQYF. The gene calls are TRBV28 and TRBJ2-7; D not certain. V lost 6 bases and J lost 4, with 4 bases in between. The CDR3 is 10 amino acids. From germline, CDR1 is MDHEN and CDR2 SYDVKM.

V usage is TRBV5-1 and J usage is TRBJ1-5; D is possibly TRBD1 (5 bases). The CDR3 runs 16 residues. CDR1 and CDR2 from the germline V gene are SGHRS and YFSETQ. The V end was cut by 2 bases, the J end by 9 bases, with 21 bases between. The CDR3 DNA sequence: TGCGCCAGCAGCTTCCCCAGGGTTATCAAGGTCGGGCCCCAGCATTTT. Translated: CASSFPRVIKVGPQHF.

The CDR3 sequence: CASLKTTGDNTGELFF. In DNA form, the CDR3 reads TGCGCCAGTCTGAAAACGACAGGGGATAACACCGGGGAGCTGTTTTTT. V gene TRBV5-1 combines with J gene TRBJ2-2, with 8 nucleotides matching TRBD1. Losses at the gene ends were 8 bases for V and 2 bases for J; bases not matched to a gene: 11. Germline CDR1 is SGHRS and CDR2 is YFSETQ. CDR3 length: 16 amino acids.

The genes are TRBV19 and TRBJ1-1, with 9 positions matching TRBD1. J was trimmed by 1 base and V by 3 bases; bases with no gene match: 6. The CDR3 spans 16 residues. Germline assignment: CDR1 LNHDA and CDR2 SQIVND (reference sequence). The CDR3, as DNA: TGTGCCAGTAGTATGATGGGACAGGGAAGGAACACTGAAGCTTTCTTT. Amino acid sequence: CASSMMGQGRNTEAFF.

The V and J genes are TRBV6-6 and TRBJ2-2; the D is unclear. Germline V gene lookup returns CDR1 MNHNY and CDR2 SVGAGI (reference sequence). V lost 5 bases, J lost 1 base, and 14 bases lay in between. The CDR3 covers 16 residues. CDR3 DNA: TGTGCCAGCAGTGCCGAAGCGCCAGGGAACACCGGGGAGCTGTTTTTT. As protein: CASSAEAPGNTGELFF.

This chain uses TRBV30 with TRBJ2-3; TRBD2 matches at 8 bases. The V segment lost 8 bases and the J segment 2 bases; nucleotides outside the gene matches: 3. The CDR3 covers 12 residues. CDR1 GTSNPN and CDR2 SVGIG come from the germline V gene (reference sequence). The CDR3, as DNA: TGTGCCGTGACTAGCGACACAGATACGCAGTATTTT. Translation: CAVTSDTDTQYF.

The chain joins TRBV2 to TRBJ2-5, with D possibly being TRBD2 (6 bases). The CDR3 contains 14 residues. Trimming pared 3 bases from V and 7 bases from J, leaving 15 bases between. Germline V gene data show CDR1 as SNHLY and CDR2 as FYNNEI. DNA of the CDR3: TGTGCCAGCAGTGAGACACCCACCGGGGGGACCCAGTACTTC. Its translation: CASSETPTGGTQYF. The full variable domain, with the rest looked up from reference TRBV2 and TRBJ2-5, is EPEVTQTPSHQVTQMGQEVILRCVPISNHLYFYWYRQILGQKVEFLVSFYNNEISEKSEIFDDQFSVERPDGSNFTLKIRSTKLEDSAMYFCASSETPTGGTQYFGPGTRLLVL.

V and J are TRBV28 and TRBJ2-7; tentative D call: TRBD1 (6 bases). Germline CDR1 MDHEN, CDR2 SYDVKM. This CDR3 is built from 13 residues. Trimming removed 6 bases from V and 2 bases from J, with 11 bases in between. The CDR3, as DNA: TGTGCCAGCAGCCTCGACAGGACCTACGAGCAGTACTTC. As protein: CASSLDRTYEQYF.

This clone was recorded once. The chain links TRBV20-1 to TRBJ1-5; D is ambiguous. The CDR3 runs to 10 residues. The V gene lost 5 bases and the J gene lost 2 bases, with 1 base spanning the gap. CDR1 and CDR2 from the germline V gene are DFQATT and SNEGSKA (reference sequence). The CDR3 DNA reads TGCAGTGCTGGCAATCAGCCCCAGCATTTT. It translates to CSAGNQPQHF.

The gene calls are TRBV5-6 and TRBJ2-3; TRBD2 matches 9 bases. With V trimmed by 2 bases and J by 2 bases, 6 bases remained unmatched. CDR1 and CDR2 from the germline V gene are SGHDT and YYEEEE. The CDR3 is 16 amino acids. CDR3 loop: CASSFGREGPTDTQYF. The CDR3 region has the DNA TGTGCCAGCAGCTTCGGGCGGGAGGGCCCCACAGATACGCAGTATTTT.

J is TRBJ1-2 and V is TRBV2; 7 nucleotides agree with TRBD1. The CDR3 has 13 amino acids. The ends lost 5 bases at V and 7 bases at J; junction bases unmatched: 7. CDR1 and CDR2 from the germline V gene are SNHLY and FYNNEI. Here the CDR3 reads CASSRQGGGGYTF. DNA of the CDR3: TGTGCCAGCAGTCGACAGGGTGGGGGTGGCTACACCTTC. Looking up the rest from reference TRBV2 and TRBJ1-2 gives the full variable domain: EPEVTQTPSHQVTQMGQEVILRCVPISNHLYFYWYRQILGQKVEFLVSFYNNEISEKSEIFDDQFSVERPDGSNFTLKIRSTKLEDSAMYFCASSRQGGGGYTFGSGTRLTVV.

The gene calls are TRBV29-1 and TRBJ1-1; D remains unclear. Germline assignment: CDR1 SQVTM and CDR2 ANQGSEA. Deletions cut 7 bases from V and 0 bases from J, with 15 bases between. CDR3 length: 14 residues. CDR3 loop: CSGNFGVVNTEAFF. Here the CDR3 DNA reads TGCAGCGGGAACTTTGGAGTTGTGAACACTGAAGCTTTCTTT.

The rearrangement joins TRBV10-2 to TRBJ2-5, with 8 bases matching TRBD1. The end of the DNA fits TRBJ2-7 better, so the J call may be wrong. The CDR3 contains 14 residues. Germline V gene sequence: CDR1 WSHSY, CDR2 SAAADI. The CDR3 sequence: CATFGQGMIHEQYF. Written as DNA, the CDR3 is TGCGCCACTTTTGGACAGGGCATGATACACGAGCAGTACTTC.

The genes are TRBV6-1 and TRBJ1-2, with D uncertain. The germline V gene encodes CDR1 MNHNS and CDR2 SASEGT. CDR3 length: 13 amino acids. The germline V and J ends were trimmed by 2 bases and 4 bases, with 8 bases remaining between them. The CDR3 bases are TGTGCCAGCAGTGAAAGACCGATCTATGGCTACACCTTC. Its protein is CASSERPIYGYTF.

The gene calls are TRBV5-4 and TRBJ2-5, with 12 bases identical to TRBD1. V trimming: 4 bases; J trimming: 4 bases; junction bases outside the gene matches: 8. From germline, CDR1 is SGHNT and CDR2 YYREEE (reference sequence). The CDR3 sequence is 16 residues long. The CDR3 bases are TGTGCCAGCAGCCCGGGGGGACAGGGGGCGCGAGAGACCCAGTACTTC. Translating it yields CASSPGGQGARETQYF. Looking up the rest from reference TRBV5-4 and TRBJ2-5 gives the full variable domain: ETGVTQSPTHLIKTRGQQVTLRCSSQSGHNTVSWYQQALGQGPQFIFQYYREEENGRGNFPPRFSGLQFPNYSSELNVNALELDDSALYLCASSPGGQGARETQYFGPGTRLLVL.

This clone occurred once. The chain employs TRBV6-1 and TRBJ1-3; 9 nucleotides line up with TRBD1. CDR3 length: 15 residues. V dropped 6 bases and J dropped 0; count of bases not matched to a gene: 3. Looked up from germline, CDR1 is MNHNS and CDR2 is SASEGT. CDR3 nucleotide sequence: TGTGCCAGCAGGCGGGACAGGGTCTCTGGAAACACCATATATTTT. Translated, it gives CASRRDRVSGNTIYF.

This clone came up once. CDR3 in amino acids: CASSQGQLYQFF. The CDR3 DNA reads as TGTGCCAGCAGCCAGGGACAGCTCTATCAGTTCTTC. The chain is built from TRBV7-9 and TRBJ2-1, with TRBD1 matching 7 bases. The CDR3 totals 12 residues. Germline V gene lookup returns CDR1 SEHNR and CDR2 FQNEAQ (reference sequence). V was clipped by 5 bases and J by 13 bases; unmatched bases: 8.

This chain connects TRBV7-5 to TRBJ2-1. TRBV7-5 is labeled a pseudogene. There are 16 residues in the CDR3. The CDR3 DNA follows: TGTGCCAGAAGCCGCCCGGGCCCCTTGATGCACAATGAGCAGTTCTTC. It specifies CARSRPGPLMHNEQFF.